Shown below are 12 T cell receptor beta chains from a single sample sequenced in a study of blood T cell repertoires in COVID-19. Clones were read by immunoSEQ multiplex PCR, and TCRdb kept only the in-frame ones, dropping some. The sample records about 240,000 clones, 70% to 90% being singletons. The source material was peripheral blood. The receptor source for this set is a man between 60 and 75 years old with acute or convalescent COVID-19.

The V call is TRBV11-3, the J call TRBJ2-1, with 7 bases lining up with TRBD2. With 4 bases clipped from V and 0 bases from J, the junction kept 12 bases outside the gene matches. CDR1 and CDR2 from the germline V gene are SGHNT and YENEEA. The CDR3 length is 18 residues. CDR3 nucleotide sequence: TGTGCCAGCAGCTCCGTGTCTAGCGGTCGGAGCTCCTACAATGAGCAGTTCTTC. Translation: CASSSVSSGRSSYNEQFF.

The CDR3 nucleotides read TGTGCCAGCAGCTCATTTCACAGCTCTGGAAACACCATATATTTT. Encoded protein: CASSSFHSSGNTIYF. The chain uses TRBV5-4 and TRBJ1-3; no clear D gene. The V gene's germline CDR1 is SGHNT and CDR2 YYREEE (reference sequence). Trimming pared 3 bases from V and 0 bases from J, leaving 10 bases between. This CDR3 has 15 amino acids.

The chain employs TRBV6-5 and TRBJ1-4; D may be TRBD1 (5 bases). The CDR3 has 11 amino acids. In germline, CDR1 is MNHEY, CDR2 SVGAGI. V gave up 7 bases and J gave up 12 bases, with 12 bases separating them. For the CDR3, the DNA is TGTGCCAGCAAGGGGAGCGGGGAACTGTTTTTT. Translating it yields CASKGSGELFF.

This chain joins TRBV7-9 and TRBJ2-1, with 9 bases that match TRBD2. Germline CDR1 and CDR2: SEHNR and FQNEAQ (reference sequence). V dropped 5 bases and J dropped 8; count of bases not matched to a gene: 7. CDR3 length equals 14 residues. In DNA, the CDR3 is TGTGCCAGCAGCCTGACTAGCGGATGGGATGAGCAGTTCTTC. This translates into CASSLTSGWDEQFF.

The chain employs TRBV7-2 and TRBJ1-1, with TRBD1 matching 8 bases. With 1 base clipped from V and 0 bases from J, the junction kept 10 bases outside the gene matches. The germline V gene encodes CDR1 SGHTA and CDR2 FQGNSA. This CDR3 comprises 18 residues. The CDR3 reads CASSLEPLYRGMNTEAFF. The DNA for the CDR3 is TGTGCCAGCAGCTTAGAGCCGCTTTACAGGGGGATGAACACTGAAGCTTTCTTT.

This clone was counted ten times or more. V is TRBV28 and J is TRBJ1-5, with 8 bases matching TRBD1. CDR3 size: 16 residues. In germline, CDR1 is MDHEN, CDR2 SYDVKM. With V trimmed by 3 bases and J by 4 bases, 8 bases remained unmatched. The CDR3 nucleotides read TGTGCCAGCAGTTTTATCATCGACAGGGGAAATCAGCCCCAGCATTTT. Residues: CASSFIIDRGNQPQHF.

The gene calls are TRBV27 and TRBJ2-7, with 8 bases that match TRBD2. V lost 6 bases to trimming and J lost 5 bases; unmatched junction nucleotides: 6. The CDR3 runs to 13 residues. Germline lookup yields CDR1 MNHEY and CDR2 SMNVEV (reference sequence). The CDR3 protein is CASSLREGDEQYF. The CDR3 bases are TGTGCCAGCAGCCTCCGGGAGGGGGACGAGCAGTACTTC.

The chain uses TRBV2 and TRBJ1-2; TRBD1 aligns across 11 bases. Trimming took 7 bases from V and 5 from J; bases not matched to a gene: 9. Germline CDR1 SNHLY, CDR2 FYNNEI. This CDR3 has 15 amino acids. CDR3 amino acids: CASTQDRGRSYGYTF. CDR3 bases: TGTGCCAGCACCCAGGACAGGGGGCGATCTTATGGCTACACCTTC.

The rearrangement joins TRBV5-4 to TRBJ1-6; 9 bases fit TRBD1. Looked up from germline, CDR1 is SGHNT and CDR2 is YYREEE (reference sequence). The CDR3 sequence is 15 residues long. Unmatched junction bases numbered 5, after V lost 4 bases and J lost 6 bases. The CDR3 nucleotides read TGTGCCAGCAGCACTGGGACAGGGCGTAATTCACCCCTCCACTTT. This codes for CASSTGTGRNSPLHF.

V usage is TRBV11-3 and J usage is TRBJ2-2, with D possibly being TRBD2 (6 bases). V dropped 2 bases and J dropped 4 bases, with 11 bases sitting between them. CDR3 size: 15 residues. The V gene's germline CDR1 is SGHNT and CDR2 YENEEA. Written as DNA, the CDR3 is TGTGCCAGCAGCTTACTAGCGCCAACCACCGGGGAGCTGTTTTTT. It translates to CASSLLAPTTGELFF.

The chain links TRBV2 to TRBJ1-1; 7 nucleotides match TRBD1. Per germline, CDR1 SNHLY and CDR2 FYNNEI. CDR3 length: 15 residues. The trim removed 6 bases at V and 0 bases at J, leaving 7 bases unmatched. The DNA of the CDR3 is TGTGCCAGCAGCAAAGACAGGGCCTTGAACACTGAAGCTTTCTTT. This gives the protein CASSKDRALNTEAFF.

The chain couples TRBV12-5 to TRBJ2-7; a weak D match, TRBD2 (5 bases). The CDR3 has 15 residues. Trimming took 0 bases from V and 4 from J, leaving 13 bases between them. Germline V gene data show CDR1 as LGHNT and CDR2 as FRNRAP. In DNA, the CDR3 is TGTGCTAGTGGTTTGGTGAGCACGGGAAAATACGAGCAGTACTTC. This gives the protein CASGLVSTGKYEQYF.